A selection of T cell receptor beta chains follows, all from one sample in a study of blood T cells in healthy people across ages. MiXCR was run by TCRdb on the 5' RACE reads, yielding one entry per CDR3 protein. There are about 1.5 million distinct CDR3 sequences in the sample; roughly 45% occur only once, and 7% to 9% lies in the top ten. The sequencing input was blood. Every receptor here comes from a young woman in good health. Both conserved end residues are part of each CDR3.

>TRBV20-1|TRBJ2-5
CSARDVGLAGQETQYF
>TRBV29-1|TRBJ1-1
CSVGHPGGGSLNTEAFF
>TRBV2|TRBJ2-2
CASFGTSGGSEFTGELFF
>TRBV3-1|TRBJ2-3
CASSQGGFGVGSQRQYF
>TRBV7-2|TRBJ2-3
CASSLAGAGGPLNTQYF
>TRBV10-3|TRBJ1-6
CAICPGDSNSPLHF
>TRBV2|TRBJ2-5
CASKGPGLGTVETQYF
>TRBV21-1|TRBJ2-5
CASSNRSGVVDEQYF
>TRBV4-1|TRBJ2-3
CASSQEGLAPSTDTQYF
>TRBV10-3|TRBJ1-2
CAISEQGGGYTF
>TRBV20-1|TRBJ2-5
CSASFPGGETQYF
>TRBV12-3/TRBV12-4|TRBJ2-7
CASGRGTSGTEQYF
>TRBV29-1|TRBJ2-5
CSAVAAERETQYF
>TRBV6-1|TRBJ2-7
CASLEGTGSLEQYF
>TRBV3-1|TRBJ1-2
CASSLLPLPNYGYTF
>TRBV20-1|TRBJ2-1
CSARRQGGNEQFF
>TRBV12-3/TRBV12-4|TRBJ2-1
CASSFLWDVLYNEQFF